The clone carrying this TCR beta chain was detected many times. Its antigen is undetermined. TCRdb fed the 5' RACE reads into MiXCR, producing one record per CDR3 protein. The repertoire includes under 200,000 distinct CDR3 sequences, 11% of them detected once, and 25% to 30% sits in the top ten. The data stem from a study of CD8 T cells in ankylosing spondylitis. General study findings and limits: Within peripheral blood, clones linked to disease were CD8+ and relatively rare.

Unmatched junction bases numbered 8, after V lost 6 bases and J lost 5 bases. This CDR3 has 14 amino acids. The specimen sequenced was blood, either unsorted or a sorted T cell fraction (not recorded which). This clonotype was sampled from a male donor with ankylosing spondylitis or in good health (not recorded which). The V gene is TRBV12-3 or TRBV12-4, the J gene TRBJ1-1; TRBD1 matches 8 bases. CDR3 sequence reads: CASSSWTGNTEAFF. The CDR3 DNA reads as TGTGCCAGCAGCTCATGGACAGGGAATACTGAAGCTTTCTTT.